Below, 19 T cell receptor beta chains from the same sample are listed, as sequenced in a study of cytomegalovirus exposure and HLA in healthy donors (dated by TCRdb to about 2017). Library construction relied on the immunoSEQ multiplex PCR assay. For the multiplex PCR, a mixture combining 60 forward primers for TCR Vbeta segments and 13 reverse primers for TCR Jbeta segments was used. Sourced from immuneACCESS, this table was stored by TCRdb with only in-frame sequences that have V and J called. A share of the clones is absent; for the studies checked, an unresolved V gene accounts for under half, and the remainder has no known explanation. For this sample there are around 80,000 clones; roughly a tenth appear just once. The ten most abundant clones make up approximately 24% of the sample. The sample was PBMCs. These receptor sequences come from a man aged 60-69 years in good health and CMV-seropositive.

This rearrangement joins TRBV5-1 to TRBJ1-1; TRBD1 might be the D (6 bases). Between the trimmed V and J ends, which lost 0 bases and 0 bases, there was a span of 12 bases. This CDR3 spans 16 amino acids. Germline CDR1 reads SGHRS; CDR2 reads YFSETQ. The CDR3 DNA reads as TGCGCCAGCAGCTTGGTTTCAGGACAGCTGAACACTGAAGCTTTCTTT. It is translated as CASSLVSGQLNTEAFF.

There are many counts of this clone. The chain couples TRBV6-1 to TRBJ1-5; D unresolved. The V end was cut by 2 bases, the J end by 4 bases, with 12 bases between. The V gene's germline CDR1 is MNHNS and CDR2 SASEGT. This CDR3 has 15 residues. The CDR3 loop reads CASSEFGSPNQPQHF. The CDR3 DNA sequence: TGTGCCAGCAGTGAATTCGGGAGTCCGAATCAGCCCCAGCATTTT.

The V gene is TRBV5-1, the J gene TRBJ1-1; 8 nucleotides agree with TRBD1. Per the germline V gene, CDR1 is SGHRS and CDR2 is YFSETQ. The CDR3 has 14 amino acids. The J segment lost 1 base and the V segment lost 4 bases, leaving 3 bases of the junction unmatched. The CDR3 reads CASSTDRANTEAFF. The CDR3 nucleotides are TGCGCCAGCAGCACGGACAGGGCGAACACTGAAGCTTTCTTT.

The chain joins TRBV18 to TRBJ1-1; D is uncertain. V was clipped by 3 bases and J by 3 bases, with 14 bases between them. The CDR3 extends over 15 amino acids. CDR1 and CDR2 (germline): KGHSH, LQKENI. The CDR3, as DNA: TGTGCCAGCTCACCGGGGAGGTTGGGCGACACTGAAGCTTTCTTT. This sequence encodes CASSPGRLGDTEAFF.

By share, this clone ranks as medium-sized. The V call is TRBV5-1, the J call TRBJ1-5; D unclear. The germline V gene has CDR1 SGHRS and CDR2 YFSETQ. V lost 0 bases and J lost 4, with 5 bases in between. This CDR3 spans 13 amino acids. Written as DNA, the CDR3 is TGCGCCAGCAGCTTGGACGAGAATCAGCCCCAGCATTTT. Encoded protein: CASSLDENQPQHF.

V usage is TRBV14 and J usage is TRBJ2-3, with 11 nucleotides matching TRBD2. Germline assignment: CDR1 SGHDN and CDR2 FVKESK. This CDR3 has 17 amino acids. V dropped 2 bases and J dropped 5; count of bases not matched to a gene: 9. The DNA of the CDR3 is TGTGCCAGCAGCCAATTCTCTGTACTAGCGGGGGAAGATACGCAGTATTTT. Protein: CASSQFSVLAGEDTQYF.

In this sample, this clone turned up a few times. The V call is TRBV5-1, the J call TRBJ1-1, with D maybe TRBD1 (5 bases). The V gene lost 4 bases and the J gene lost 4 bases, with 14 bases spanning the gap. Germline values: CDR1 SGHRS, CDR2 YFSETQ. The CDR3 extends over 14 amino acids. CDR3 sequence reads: CASSPPAGPTEAFF. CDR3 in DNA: TGCGCCAGCAGCCCCCCGGCAGGGCCCACTGAAGCTTTCTTT.

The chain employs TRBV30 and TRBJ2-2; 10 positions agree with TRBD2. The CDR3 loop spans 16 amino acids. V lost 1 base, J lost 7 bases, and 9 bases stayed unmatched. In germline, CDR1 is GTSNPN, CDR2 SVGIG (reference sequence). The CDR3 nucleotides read TGTGCCTGGAGTGCCGAGGGGACTAGCGCGAACGGGGAGCTGTTTTTT. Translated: CAWSAEGTSANGELFF.

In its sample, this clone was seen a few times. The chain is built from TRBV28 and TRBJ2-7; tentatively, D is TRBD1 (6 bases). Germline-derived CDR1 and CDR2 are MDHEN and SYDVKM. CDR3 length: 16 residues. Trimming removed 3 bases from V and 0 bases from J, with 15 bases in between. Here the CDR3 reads CASSFPRQAYSYEQYF. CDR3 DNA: TGTGCCAGCAGTTTTCCTAGACAGGCCTACTCCTACGAGCAGTACTTC.

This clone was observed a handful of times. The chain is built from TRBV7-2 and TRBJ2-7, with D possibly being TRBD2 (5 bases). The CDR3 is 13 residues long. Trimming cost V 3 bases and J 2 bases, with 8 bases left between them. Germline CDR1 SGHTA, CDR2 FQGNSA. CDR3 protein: CASSFRGTYEQYV. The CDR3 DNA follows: TGTGCCAGCAGCTTTCGGGGTACCTACGAGCAGTACGTC.

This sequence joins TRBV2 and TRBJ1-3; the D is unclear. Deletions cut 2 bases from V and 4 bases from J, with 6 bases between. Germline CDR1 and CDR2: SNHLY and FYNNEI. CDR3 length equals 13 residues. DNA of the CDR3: TGTGCCAGCAGTGAAACGGTCGGAAACACCATATATTTT. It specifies CASSETVGNTIYF.

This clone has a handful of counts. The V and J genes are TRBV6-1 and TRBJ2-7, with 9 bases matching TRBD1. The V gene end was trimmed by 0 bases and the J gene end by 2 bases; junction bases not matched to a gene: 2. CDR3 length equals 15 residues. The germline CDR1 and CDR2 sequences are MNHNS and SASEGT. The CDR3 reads CASSEAGTGTYEQYV. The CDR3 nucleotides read TGTGCCAGCAGTGAAGCGGGGACAGGGACCTACGAGCAGTACGTC.

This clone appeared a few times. Written as DNA, the CDR3 is TGTGCCAGCAGCTTAACTACTAGCGGGAGAATCGGAGATACGCAGTATTTT. Residues: CASSLTTSGRIGDTQYF. V is TRBV7-8 and J is TRBJ2-3; TRBD2 agrees at 11 bases. Losses at the gene ends were 2 bases for V and 5 bases for J; bases not matched to a gene: 9. The CDR3 totals 17 residues. CDR1 is SGHVS and CDR2 is FQNEAQ in the germline V gene.

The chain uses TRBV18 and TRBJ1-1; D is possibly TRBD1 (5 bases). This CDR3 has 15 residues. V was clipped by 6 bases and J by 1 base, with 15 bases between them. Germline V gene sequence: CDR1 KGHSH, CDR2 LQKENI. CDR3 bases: TGTGCCAGCTCCCCCAGGGAGGGCGGGAACACTGAAGCTTTCTTT. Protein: CASSPREGGNTEAFF. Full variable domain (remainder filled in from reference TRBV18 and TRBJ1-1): NAGVMQNPRHLVRRRGQEARLRCSPMKGHSHVYWYRQLPEEGLKFMVYLQKENIIDESGMPKERFSAEFPKEGPSILRIQQVVRGDSAAYFCASSPREGGNTEAFFGQGTRLTVV.

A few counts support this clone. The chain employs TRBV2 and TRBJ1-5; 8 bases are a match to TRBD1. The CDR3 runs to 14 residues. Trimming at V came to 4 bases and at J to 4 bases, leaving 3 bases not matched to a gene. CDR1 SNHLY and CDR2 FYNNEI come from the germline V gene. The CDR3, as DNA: TGTGCCAGCAGTGTAGGACAGGGAAATCAGCCCCAGCATTTT. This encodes CASSVGQGNQPQHF. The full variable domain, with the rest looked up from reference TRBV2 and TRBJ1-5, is EPEVTQTPSHQVTQMGQEVILRCVPISNHLYFYWYRQILGQKVEFLVSFYNNEISEKSEIFDDQFSVERPDGSNFTLKIRSTKLEDSAMYFCASSVGQGNQPQHFGDGTRLSIL.

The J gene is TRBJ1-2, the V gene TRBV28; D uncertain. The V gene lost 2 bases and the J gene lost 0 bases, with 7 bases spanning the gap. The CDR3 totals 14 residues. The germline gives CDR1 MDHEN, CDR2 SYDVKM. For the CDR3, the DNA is TGTGCCAGCAGTTTAGAGGGCGCTAACTATGGCTACACCTTC. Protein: CASSLEGANYGYTF.

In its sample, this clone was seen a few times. The CDR3 reads CASSADRGGGEAFF. CDR3 DNA sequence: TGTGCCAGCAGCGCCGACAGGGGAGGAGGTGAAGCTTTCTTT. V is TRBV7-3 and J is TRBJ1-1, with 8 bases identical to TRBD1. Germline values: CDR1 SGHTA, CDR2 FQGTGA. CDR3 length: 14 amino acids. V shed 5 bases, J shed 7 bases, and the junction held 9 bases outside the gene matches. Full variable domain (rest looked up from reference TRBV7-3 and TRBJ1-1): GAGVSQTPSNKVTEKGKYVELRCDPISGHTALYWYRQSLGQGPEFLIYFQGTGAADDSGLPNDRFFAVRPEGSVSTLKIQRTERGDSAVYLCASSADRGGGEAFFGQGTRLTVV.

The CDR3 loop reads CASSVAGTGGPNDEQFF. In DNA, the CDR3 is TGTGCCAGCAGCGTCGCGGGTACGGGAGGGCCTAACGATGAGCAGTTCTTC. The V and J genes are TRBV9 and TRBJ2-1; 8 bases are a match to TRBD2. Germline trimming cut 2 bases from V and 8 bases from J; bases unmatched to any gene: 15. Germline loops: CDR1 SGDLS, CDR2 YYNGEE. This CDR3 has 17 residues.

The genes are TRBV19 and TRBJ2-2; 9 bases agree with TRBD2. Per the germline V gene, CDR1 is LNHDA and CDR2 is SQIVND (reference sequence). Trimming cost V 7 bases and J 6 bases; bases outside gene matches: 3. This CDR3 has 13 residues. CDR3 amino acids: CASKLAGPGELFF. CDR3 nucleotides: TGTGCCAGTAAGCTAGCGGGACCCGGGGAGCTGTTTTTT.